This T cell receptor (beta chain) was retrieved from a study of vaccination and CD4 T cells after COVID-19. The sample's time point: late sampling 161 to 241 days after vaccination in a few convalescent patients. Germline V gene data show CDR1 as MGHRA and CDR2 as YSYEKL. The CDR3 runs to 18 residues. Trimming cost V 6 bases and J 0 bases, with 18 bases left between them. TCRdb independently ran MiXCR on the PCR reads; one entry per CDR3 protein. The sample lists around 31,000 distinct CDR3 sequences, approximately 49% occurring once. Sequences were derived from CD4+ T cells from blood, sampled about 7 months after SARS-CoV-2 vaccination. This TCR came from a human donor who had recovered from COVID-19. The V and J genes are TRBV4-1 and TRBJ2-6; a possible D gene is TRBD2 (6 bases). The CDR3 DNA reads TGCGCCAGCAGTCCTCGGGGCGGGATAAGCTCTGGGGCCAACGTCCTGACTTTC. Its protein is CASSPRGGISSGANVLTF.